This T cell receptor beta chain came from a study of blood T cell repertoires in COVID-19. Study-wide background: COVID-19 samples, acute and convalescent, were from the United States, Italy and Spain. T cells, B-cell-depleted T cells, or PBMCs supplied cDNA or gDNA.

This CDR3 comprises 15 residues. Germline lookup yields CDR1 SNHLY and CDR2 FYNNEI. The ends were cut back, 3 bases at V and 7 bases at J, with 13 bases in the middle. TCRdb's table, derived via immunoSEQ multiplex PCR, lists solely in-frame clones and lacks some. The repertoire holds 470,000 or so clones, with 70% to 90% as singletons. Input material: peripheral blood. The chain carries TRBV2 and TRBJ1-6; possible D gene TRBD1, 6 bases. The TCR was taken from a human donor in a cohort sampled during active COVID-19. CDR3: CASSDQRGANSPLHF. The CDR3 DNA sequence: TGTGCCAGCAGTGATCAACGGGGGGCGAATTCACCCCTCCACTTT.